Reported below is one T cell receptor (beta chain). Its antigen is unknown. Base qualities were left out, and no much larger clone turns up one base away. This sample was taken from a study of OX40 agonist ivuxolimab in advanced cancers. With respect to the entire study: The costimulatory receptor OX40 (CD134) was targeted by ivuxolimab, a fully human IgG2 agonistic monoclonal antibody. Intravenous ivuxolimab was administered to patients every 2 weeks at six dose levels: 0.01, 0.1, 0.3, 1.5, 3 and 10 mg/kg. Of the roughly 51 patients in dose escalation, around 20 had hepatocellular carcinoma, around 15 had melanoma, 9 had renal cell carcinoma and 9 had head and neck cancer. The dose-escalation cohort was roughly 80% male with a mean age of roughly 60 years, ranging from roughly 23 to 90. Patients were allowed to have had prior anti-PD-1, anti-PD-L1 or anti-CTLA-4 therapy, and around 41% of the dose-escalation patients had previously received checkpoint inhibitors. Partial responses occurred in three dose-escalation patients, of whom one had hepatocellular carcinoma and two had cutaneous melanoma. Peripheral TCRbeta sequencing aimed to test whether ivuxolimab altered TCR sequence diversity and caused clonal T-cell expansion. The paper covers the monotherapy dose-escalation part of the phase I ivuxolimab trial, which included N ≈ 54 patients. The full study reports these points: Partial responders in the 0.1-3.0 mg/kg groups had among the lowest normalized peripheral clonal expansion, especially among CD8+ T cells. The antigen specificity of the clonally expanded peripheral T cells was not determined. At doses of 0.1 to 3.0 mg/kg, clonal expansion of both CD4+ and CD8+ blood T cells was observed from baseline to week 6. After ivuxolimab, expanded clones were on average more numerous among CD8+ T cells than among CD4+ T cells. Low levels of normalized T-cell clonal expansion were also seen in some patients who did not respond.

Patients with a history of autoimmune disease or receiving systemic immunosuppression were excluded from the trial. Peripheral blood for TCR sequencing was collected from all dose cohorts at baseline, on cycle 4 day 1, and on cycle 7 day 1. The samples were taken from a phase I, first-in-human, multicenter, open-label dose-escalation trial of ivuxolimab. Adults with locally advanced or metastatic melanoma, renal cell, hepatocellular, or head and neck squamous cell carcinoma were enrolled in the trial. CD4+ and CD8+ T cells were sorted separately from peripheral blood before TCR sequencing. Genomic DNA was extracted from sorted cells for sequencing of the TCRbeta CDR3 region. The immunoSEQ Assay was used to sequence the TCRbeta CDR3 regions. TCRdb carries this immuneACCESS record with in-frame sequences only. Its versions omit some clonotypes, under half of them owing to an unresolved V gene in the studies checked, with the rest unexplained. The sample table lists 45,000 to 65,000 clones, under 85% of them with a count of one. The ten largest clones add up to approximately 6.8% of the sample.

The origin of this receptor is an adult with an advanced solid tumor such as melanoma, head and neck, liver or kidney cancer. The starting material was CD4+ or CD8+ T cells sorted from blood, obtained in a trial of the OX40 agonist ivuxolimab.

In nucleotide form, the sequence is TGTGCCAGCAGCTTAAGGGGCTTCGGACAGCTTTCCTACGAGCAGTACTTC. Translated, this gives CASSLRGFGQLSYEQYF. This sequence uses TRBV7-9 and TRBJ2-7; a weak D assignment points to TRBD1 (6 bases agree). CDR1 and CDR2 (SEHNR, FQNEAQ) derive from the germline V gene (reference sequence). V and J are truncated by 2 bases and 1 base respectively, leaving an intervening sequence of 18 bases. The CDR3 goes from the cysteine to the phenylalanine over 17 residues. The read is trimmed to its CDR3 DNA, 51 bases read in frame from base 1.